This TCR beta chain was retrieved from a study of cytomegalovirus exposure and HLA in healthy donors. Study background: A subsequent analysis stated that the 120 or so validation repertoires were run on the same platform as the roughly 670 first-cohort repertoires. Points from the study as a whole: Using the classifier, cytomegalovirus status was reportedly diagnosed with high specificity and sensitivity. A few CMV-associated chains were confirmed in vitro to be specific for CMV antigens.

V shed 5 bases and J 4 bases; nucleotides not matched to a gene: 5. The CDR3 extends over 15 amino acids. From germline, CDR1 is SNHLY and CDR2 FYNNEI. Comment on this clone: No antigen is known for it.

Measured with immunoSEQ multiplex PCR; TCRdb has only the in-frame clones, and not every one. The data hold around 190,000 clones, with about 82% observed a single time. This chain uses TRBV2 with TRBJ2-1; 10 bases line up with TRBD1. Sequenced: PBMCs. The receptor was isolated from a woman younger than 30 in good health and CMV-seronegative. For the CDR3, the DNA is TGTGCCAGCAGTCTTCGACAGGGGGCTTACAATGAGCAGTTCTTC. Amino acid sequence: CASSLRQGAYNEQFF.